The 22 T cell receptor beta chains below come from one sample, sequenced in a study of blood T cell repertoires in COVID-19. TCRdb's table, derived via immunoSEQ multiplex PCR, lists solely in-frame clones and lacks some. Of about 300,000 clones in the sample, around 86% are singletons; the top ten hold 10%. Sequenced: PBMCs or T cells enriched from blood (not recorded which). These receptors originate from a woman younger than 30 who had recovered from COVID-19.

V and J are TRBV6-5 and TRBJ1-2; 7 bases are a match to TRBD1. CDR3 length: 13 amino acids. The germline CDR1 and CDR2 sequences are MNHEY and SVGAGI. Trimming removed 2 bases from V and 6 bases from J; junction bases left unmatched: 3. The CDR3 DNA reads TGTGCCAGCAGTTACCCGACAGGGCATGGCTACACCTTC. It encodes CASSYPTGHGYTF.

V usage is TRBV4-1 and J usage is TRBJ2-7, with D perhaps matching TRBD1 (5 bases). In germline, CDR1 is MGHRA, CDR2 YSYEKL. This CDR3 comprises 13 residues. Trimming pared 4 bases from V and 4 bases from J, leaving 11 bases between. The CDR3 region is CASSRGGRYEQYF. DNA for the CDR3: TGCGCCAGCAGCCGGGGCGGCCGATACGAGCAGTACTTC.

V gene TRBV12-5 combines with J gene TRBJ2-3; D is uncertain. The CDR3 extends over 16 amino acids. The V end was cut by 6 bases, the J end by 2 bases, with 18 bases between. The V gene's germline CDR1 is LGHNT and CDR2 FRNRAP. CDR3 DNA: TGTGCTAGTGGAAATCTACCAGAAGAGGCCACAGATACGCAGTATTTT. Protein product: CASGNLPEEATDTQYF.

The V gene is TRBV13, the J gene TRBJ2-3; 7 bases agree with TRBD1. After removal of 0 bases from V and 3 bases from J, the junction contained 9 bases not matched to a gene. CDR1 is PRHDT and CDR2 is FYEKMQ in the germline V gene (reference sequence). This CDR3 contains 17 residues. Here the CDR3 DNA reads TGTGCCAGCAGCTTAGGTTCGGAAGGGGGCCCGACAGATACGCAGTATTTT. Protein sequence: CASSLGSEGGPTDTQYF.

This chain links TRBV11-2 with TRBJ1-1; TRBD1 matches 9 bases. Unmatched junction bases numbered 4, after V lost 1 base and J lost 10 bases. The CDR3 is 13 residues long. Germline V gives CDR1 SGHAT, CDR2 FQNNGV. DNA of the CDR3: TGTGCCAGCAGCTTAGCACAGGGGGCTGGAGCTTTCTTT. Translated: CASSLAQGAGAFF.

This rearrangement joins TRBV5-5 to TRBJ1-4; D is perhaps TRBD1 (5 bases). Trimming removed 4 bases from V and 6 bases from J, with 13 bases in between. Germline lookup yields CDR1 SGHKS and CDR2 YYEKEE (reference sequence). The CDR3 length is 14 residues. The CDR3 DNA sequence: TGTGCCAGCAGCCCTAGCGGGGCGTATGAAAAACTGTTTTTT. It yields the protein CASSPSGAYEKLFF.

The chain couples TRBV5-1 to TRBJ1-3; TRBD1 matches 10 bases. The V gene end was trimmed by 4 bases and the J gene end by 4 bases; junction bases not matched to a gene: 5. The V gene's germline CDR1 is SGHRS and CDR2 YFSETQ. The CDR3 runs 15 residues. This CDR3 reads CASSLRQGAGNTIYF. As DNA, the CDR3 is TGCGCCAGCAGCCTACGACAGGGGGCAGGAAACACCATATATTTT. Full variable domain (remainder filled in from reference TRBV5-1 and TRBJ1-3): KAGVTQTPRYLIKTRGQQVTLSCSPISGHRSVSWYQQTPGQGLQFLFEYFSETQRNKGNFPGRFSGRQFSNSRSEMNVSTLELGDSALYLCASSLRQGAGNTIYFGEGSWLTVV.

This clone was seen a single time. J is TRBJ2-3 and V is TRBV2; TRBD1 is a possible D gene (5 bases). Trimming pared 7 bases from V and 2 bases from J, leaving 10 bases between. Per the germline V gene, CDR1 is SNHLY and CDR2 is FYNNEI. The CDR3 is made up of 13 amino acids. CDR3 loop: CASIRAPTDTQYF. The CDR3 DNA is TGTGCCAGCATCAGGGCGCCCACAGATACGCAGTATTTT.

The J gene is TRBJ1-3, the V gene TRBV5-1; a possible D gene is TRBD1 (5 bases). The CDR3 is 16 residues long. Trimming took 5 bases from V and 4 from J, leaving 19 bases between them. Germline CDR1 SGHRS, CDR2 YFSETQ. CDR3 sequence reads: CASRPGTPFPGNTIYF. In nucleotides, the CDR3 is TGCGCCAGCAGACCCGGGACTCCCTTTCCCGGAAACACCATATATTTT.

This chain joins TRBV5-4 and TRBJ2-7, with TRBD2 identical over 10 bases. V trimming: 5 bases; J trimming: 2 bases; junction bases outside the gene matches: 4. Germline lookup yields CDR1 SGHNT and CDR2 YYREEE (reference sequence). This CDR3 has 14 amino acids. CDR3 loop: CASRSSGSPYEQYF. As DNA, the CDR3 is TGTGCCAGCAGGTCTAGCGGGAGCCCCTACGAGCAGTACTTC.

The chain combines TRBV5-1 with TRBJ2-7; possible D gene TRBD1, 6 bases. The CDR3 sequence is 16 residues long. CDR1 SGHRS and CDR2 YFSETQ come from the germline V gene. Trimming left V 4 bases short and J 7 bases short, with 24 bases between. The CDR3 DNA sequence: TGCGCCAGCAGCCCCAACTCGGCGACTTCCCAGGGGGAGCAGTACTTC. Its protein product is CASSPNSATSQGEQYF.

V gene TRBV19 combines with J gene TRBJ2-7; D is unclear. There are 13 residues in the CDR3. Germline V gene lookup returns CDR1 LNHDA and CDR2 SQIVND (reference sequence). Trimming pared 2 bases from V and 2 bases from J, leaving 7 bases between. The CDR3 DNA follows: TGTGCCAGTAGTATAAGTTCAGCCTACGAGCAGTACTTC. This sequence encodes CASSISSAYEQYF.

This clone was observed once. The rearrangement joins TRBV3-1 (or the pseudogene TRBV3-2) to TRBJ1-2, with D possibly matching TRBD1 (5 bases). Trimming cost V 1 base and J 4 bases, with 13 bases left between them. The CDR3 has 15 residues. CDR1 and CDR2 from the germline V gene are LGHDT and YNNKEL (reference sequence). The DNA of the CDR3 is TGTGCCAGCAGCCAAGGACGGACACTCGGCTATGGCTACACCTTC. It encodes CASSQGRTLGYGYTF.

This clone has only one observation. The CDR3 is CASTLGTSPYNEQFF. The CDR3 nucleotides are TGTGCCAGTACCTTGGGGACTAGCCCCTACAATGAGCAGTTCTTC. The V call is TRBV19, the J call TRBJ2-1, with 9 bases that match TRBD2. The CDR3 runs to 15 residues. Germline loops: CDR1 LNHDA, CDR2 SQIVND (reference sequence). J lost 2 bases, V lost 7 bases, and 6 bases had no gene match.

This clone is a singleton in its sample. The rearrangement links TRBV28 to TRBJ2-7, with 8 bases aligning to TRBD2. V lost 6 bases and J lost 2; bases outside the gene matches: 3. Germline assignment: CDR1 MDHEN and CDR2 SYDVKM. This CDR3 contains 13 residues. The CDR3 DNA reads as TGTGCCAGCAGGCTAGCGGGCCCCTACGAGCAGTACTTC. Its translation is CASRLAGPYEQYF.

This rearrangement joins TRBV3-1 (or the pseudogene TRBV3-2) to TRBJ2-7, with 8 bases aligning to TRBD2. CDR1 is LGHDT and CDR2 is YNNKEL in the germline V gene (reference sequence). The CDR3 is 16 amino acids. V was clipped by 1 base and J by 2 bases; unmatched bases: 7. CDR3 protein: CASSQAGGGTTYEQYF. As DNA, the CDR3 is TGTGCCAGCAGCCAAGCCGGCGGGGGGACAACCTACGAGCAGTACTTC.

The chain employs TRBV6-1 and TRBJ1-5; 9 positions agree with TRBD1. V dropped 3 bases and J dropped 2; count of bases not matched to a gene: 14. The germline V gene encodes CDR1 MNHNS and CDR2 SASEGT. The CDR3 covers 19 residues. Here the CDR3 reads CASSDSLGTGSFGNQPQHF. The CDR3 region has the DNA TGTGCCAGCAGTGATTCCCTTGGGACAGGGAGTTTCGGCAATCAGCCCCAGCATTTT.

The chain uses TRBV27 and TRBJ2-7; 11 bases are a match to TRBD2. Germline V CDR1 and CDR2: MNHEY, SMNVEV (reference sequence). This CDR3 is built from 15 residues. V lost 6 bases, J lost 4 bases, and 8 bases stayed unmatched. CDR3 bases: TGTGCCAGCAGCGCGGGGGCTAGCGGGAGGTACGAGCAGTACTTC. Residues: CASSAGASGRYEQYF.

The chain employs TRBV5-6 and TRBJ2-7; TRBD1 matches at 11 bases. The V and J ends lost 4 bases and 5 bases, in that order; junction bases with no gene match: 8. CDR1 SGHDT and CDR2 YYEEEE come from the germline V gene. The CDR3 runs to 15 residues. The CDR3 loop is CASSTGTGGINEQYF. DNA for the CDR3: TGTGCCAGCAGCACCGGGACAGGGGGTATAAACGAGCAGTACTTC.

J is TRBJ1-5 and V is TRBV7-8; D uncertain. The CDR3 sequence is 12 residues long. Deletions cut 3 bases from V and 4 bases from J, with 4 bases between. Germline V gene data show CDR1 as SGHVS and CDR2 as FQNEAQ. CDR3 nucleotide sequence: TGTGCCAGCAGCTTTAGAAATCAGCCCCAGCATTTT. This sequence encodes CASSFRNQPQHF. The variable domain in full, with the rest retrieved from reference TRBV7-8 and TRBJ1-5, is GAGVSQSPRYKVAKRGQDVALRCDPISGHVSLFWYQQALGQGPEFLTYFQNEAQLDKSGLPSDRFFAERPEGSVSTLKIQRTQQEDSAVYLCASSFRNQPQHFGDGTRLSIL.

The chain is built from TRBV10-3 and TRBJ1-1; D perhaps matches TRBD1 (5 bases). The germline V gene encodes CDR1 ENHRY and CDR2 SYGVKD. Trimming pared 6 bases from V and 4 bases from J, leaving 15 bases between. This CDR3 is built from 14 residues. This CDR3 reads CAIREEARATEAFF. CDR3 bases: TGTGCCATCAGGGAAGAGGCCAGGGCCACTGAAGCTTTCTTT.

This chain joins TRBV11-1 and TRBJ1-2; D ambiguous. CDR1 is SGHAT and CDR2 is FQDESV in the germline V gene (reference sequence). This CDR3 region has 14 residues. V was trimmed by 5 bases and J by 1 base, leaving 11 bases between them. The DNA of the CDR3 is TGTGCCAGCAGCCCAACCCGGGATAACTATGGCTACACCTTC. Translation: CASSPTRDNYGYTF.